This T cell receptor (beta chain) came from a study of T-cell reconstitution after alpha-beta-depleted transplantation in children (dated by TCRdb to about 2016). Regarding the complete study: Using TCR repertoire profiling, the study followed T-cell immune reconstitution in a quantitative way in children after TCRalphabeta/CD19-depleted allogeneic hematopoietic cell transplantation. The paper as a whole reports these results and caveats: In some patients, high TCRbeta diversity at day 60 was attributed to recipient T cells and intrathymic progenitors that had survived conditioning. Over subsequent months, a decline in hyperexpanded clone frequencies was noted, and after one year, T-cell counts and TCRbeta diversity were mostly ascribed to newly produced T cells. The apparently early alphabetaT-cell count recovery about two months after transplant was reportedly dependent on only several hundred rapidly expanded clones derived from non-depleted graft cells.

Concerning this clonotype itself: The antigen it binds to is not known. The record has no base qualities; no much larger clone is one base away.

Including cysteine and phenylalanine, the CDR3 has 17 amino acids. The only DNA kept is the CDR3, 51 bases in frame from the first base. CDR1 is given as LGHDT and CDR2 as YNNKEL, both from the germline V gene (reference sequence). V is pared back by 0 bases and J by 1 base, with 15 bases lying between the germline termini. Library preparation used PCR. Sequenced on an Illumina HiSeq 2500. To normalize quantification of the TCRbeta repertoire, the TCR libraries were built with molecular barcoding that relied on unique molecular identifiers. TCRdb trimmed the raw reads at Q25, called clones with MiXCR and kept productive beta chains. One record per CDR3 amino acid sequence lists the most common genes and DNA. The sample table records a few hundred thousand distinct CDR3 sequences; around two fifths of these occur just once. The ten largest clones take up about 30% of the sample. The treatment or condition label, as the study defines it: allogeneic hematopoietic cell transplantation with graft depleted of TCRalphabeta T cells and CD19 B cells. Transplant recipients were children who received TCRalphabeta/CD19-depleted allogeneic hematopoietic cell grafts.

The chain employs TRBV3-1 and TRBJ1-1, and the D gene may be TRBD1, 5 bases matching. This TCR came from a girl aged 2 to 10 with aplastic anemia, due to receive a stem cell transplant. Here the sequenced sample was PBMCs, taken before TCRalphabeta/CD19-depleted stem cell transplant. DNA sequence: TGTGCCAGCAGCCAAGAGGGGCAGGGAGTGAGGAACACTGAAGCTTTCTTT. It is translated as CASSQEGQGVRNTEAFF.